The 16 T cell receptor beta chains in this list originate from one sample, sequenced in a study of T cell responses to AZD1222 COVID-19 vaccine. TCRdb keeps only in-frame clones here, not all; method: immunoSEQ multiplex PCR. The repertoire holds approximately 110,000 clones, with around nine tenths as singletons. The sample here was peripheral blood, taken on day 0 of AZD1222 vaccination. The origin of the receptors is an adult in good health.

V gene TRBV29-1 combines with J gene TRBJ2-7; tentative D call: TRBD1 (6 bases). Deletions cut 6 bases from V and 7 bases from J, with 10 bases between. Germline assignment: CDR1 SQVTM and CDR2 ANQGSEA. The CDR3 spans 10 residues. The CDR3 here is CSVQGDEQYF. The CDR3 bases are TGCAGCGTACAGGGTGATGAGCAGTACTTC.

CDR3 region: CASSQDLGSEYF. CDR3 bases: TGCGCCAGCAGCCAAGATTTAGGGTCCGAGTATTTT. J is TRBJ2-3 and V is TRBV4-1; D is ambiguous. Germline V gene lookup returns CDR1 MGHRA and CDR2 YSYEKL. The CDR3 is 12 residues long. V was clipped by 0 bases and J by 13 bases, with 11 bases between them.

The V and J genes are TRBV4-3 and TRBJ2-1; TRBD1 is a possible D gene (5 bases). The ends were cut back, 9 bases at V and 0 bases at J, with 9 bases in the middle. The germline gives CDR1 LGHNA, CDR2 YSLEER. The CDR3 runs to 13 residues. This chain's CDR3 is CARGPSSYNEQFF. CDR3 sequence (DNA): TGCGCCAGGGGGCCCAGCTCCTACAATGAGCAGTTCTTC.

A single count supports this clone. The chain employs TRBV10-3 and TRBJ1-2; TRBD1 might be the D (6 bases). The CDR3 covers 14 residues. The V gene lost 10 bases and the J gene lost 4 bases, with 19 bases spanning the gap. Germline V gene lookup returns CDR1 ENHRY and CDR2 SYGVKD. CDR3 sequence reads: CATVGGRGLYGYTF. CDR3 in DNA: TGTGCCACGGTCGGGGGCCGGGGACTCTATGGCTACACCTTC.

This clone was detected only once. The chain has TRBV7-9 and TRBJ1-3; D not resolved. V gave up 2 bases and J gave up 0 bases, with 2 bases separating them. The germline gives CDR1 SEHNR, CDR2 FQNEAQ (reference sequence). This CDR3 has 13 residues. In DNA form, the CDR3 reads TGTGCCAGCAGCTTACTCTCTGGAAACACCATATATTTT. Protein: CASSLLSGNTIYF.

This clone appeared a few times. The chain joins TRBV20-1 to TRBJ1-2; D is unclear. V was pared by 1 base and J by 4 bases, with 4 bases between. The CDR3 runs 11 residues. CDR1 DFQATT and CDR2 SNEGSKA come from the germline V gene (reference sequence). This CDR3 is CSARVTYGYTF. In DNA, the CDR3 is TGCAGTGCTAGAGTAACCTATGGCTACACCTTC.

V is TRBV6-5 and J is TRBJ2-7, with TRBD1 matching over 7 bases. With 6 bases clipped from V and 2 bases from J, the junction kept 7 bases outside the gene matches. The CDR3 has 14 residues. Looked up from germline, CDR1 is MNHEY and CDR2 is SVGAGI. CDR3 in DNA: TGTGCCAGCAGCCAGACAGGGACCGCCTACGAGCAGTACTTC. Protein product: CASSQTGTAYEQYF.

The chain recombines TRBV7-9 with TRBJ2-5, with a possible D match to TRBD2 (5 bases). The germline CDR1 and CDR2 sequences are SEHNR and FQNEAQ (reference sequence). The CDR3 runs 14 residues. Trimming stripped 5 bases from V and 5 bases from J, with 15 bases between. CDR3 bases: TGTGCCAGCAGCCCGCCGGGGTACGGGGAGACCCAGTACTTC. Amino acid sequence: CASSPPGYGETQYF.

V gene TRBV4-1 combines with J gene TRBJ2-2; D perhaps matches TRBD2 (5 bases). Trimming shortened V by 2 bases and J by 2 bases, and 9 bases separated the two germline ends. The CDR3 contains 15 residues. CDR1 and CDR2 from the germline V gene are MGHRA and YSYEKL. In DNA form, the CDR3 reads TGCGCCAGCAGCCAATCCAGCGGAAACACCGGGGAGCTGTTTTTT. Its translation: CASSQSSGNTGELFF.

J is TRBJ1-2 and V is TRBV7-6; TRBD1 matches 8 bases. The V gene end was trimmed by 3 bases and the J gene end by 0 bases; junction bases not matched to a gene: 6. The CDR3 is 16 residues long. CDR1 and CDR2 (germline): SGHVS, FNYEAQ. CDR3: CASSLAGQGANYGYTF. The CDR3 coding sequence is TGTGCCAGCAGCTTGGCAGGACAGGGCGCTAACTATGGCTACACCTTC.

V is TRBV11-2 and J is TRBJ1-2; D uncertain. The CDR3 runs to 13 residues. The V gene lost 1 base and the J gene lost 8 bases, with 11 bases spanning the gap. Germline V gives CDR1 SGHAT, CDR2 FQNNGV. The CDR3 sequence is CASSLGRVGGYTF. The CDR3 region has the DNA TGTGCCAGCAGCTTAGGACGGGTTGGGGGCTACACCTTC. Combining the CDR3 with reference TRBV11-2 and TRBJ1-2 gives the whole variable domain EAGVAQSPRYKIIEKRQSVAFWCNPISGHATLYWYQQILGQGPKLLIQFQNNGVVDDSQLPKDRFSAERLKGVDSTLKIQPAKLEDSAVYLCASSLGRVGGYTFGSGTRLTVV.

The rearrangement uses TRBV2 and TRBJ1-1, with D unclear. Trimming left V 2 bases short and J 7 bases short, with 17 bases between. Germline V gene lookup returns CDR1 SNHLY and CDR2 FYNNEI. The CDR3 sequence is 15 residues long. The CDR3 sequence is CASSERRRTDIEAFF. The CDR3 DNA reads as TGTGCCAGCAGTGAAAGGAGGCGGACCGACATTGAAGCTTTCTTT.

This clone was found once. The chain has TRBV6-4 and TRBJ1-1; the match to TRBD1 covers 8 bases. Trimming at V came to 7 bases and at J to 2 bases, leaving 9 bases not matched to a gene. The length of the CDR3 is 15 residues. Germline V lookup: CDR1 MRHNA, CDR2 SNTAGT. The CDR3 loop is CASNRGSPQNTEAFF. CDR3 nucleotides: TGTGCCAGCAACAGGGGGTCCCCCCAAAACACTGAAGCTTTCTTT.

V and J are TRBV9 and TRBJ1-1, with D unclear. Trimming took off 0 bases at V and 1 base at J, with 4 bases between the two ends. CDR1 and CDR2 from the germline V gene are SGDLS and YYNGEE. This CDR3 has 13 amino acids. CDR3 amino acids: CASSVVRNTEAFF. The CDR3, as DNA: TGTGCCAGCAGCGTAGTTAGGAACACTGAAGCTTTCTTT.

This clone has just a few counts. The chain joins TRBV7-2 to TRBJ1-1, with no clear D. CDR3 size: 16 residues. Trimming removed 2 bases from V and 0 bases from J, with 13 bases in between. Germline V gives CDR1 SGHTA, CDR2 FQGNSA. The CDR3 DNA follows: TGTGCCAGCAGCTTATATGGTGAACAATTGAACACTGAAGCTTTCTTT. As protein: CASSLYGEQLNTEAFF.

This clone was counted between two and nine times. This chain links TRBV4-1 with TRBJ2-5, with 8 bases aligning to TRBD1. J lost 4 bases, V lost 8 bases, and 12 bases had no gene match. The CDR3 has 15 amino acids. The V gene's germline CDR1 is MGHRA and CDR2 YSYEKL. This chain's CDR3 is CASSPDRDNGETQYF. The CDR3 DNA follows: TGCGCCAGCTCCCCGGACAGGGACAACGGAGAGACCCAGTACTTC.